A selection of T cell receptor beta chains follows, all from one sample in a study of STAT3 mutations in large granular lymphocyte leukemia. TCRdb keeps only in-frame clones here, not all; method: immunoSEQ multiplex PCR. The repertoire includes tens of thousands of clones, 81% of them detected once, and 0.43% sits in the top ten. Input material: PBMCs. These receptor sequences come from a human donor with T large granular lymphocyte leukemia. Some clones in this sample may be carry-over from other donors' samples. The CDR3 runs from the conserved cysteine through the conserved F or W. Each record gives: J gene, D gene, V gene, clone size, CDR3 DNA, CDR3 protein. A D gene is named only where the DNA matches it firmly. The size field is filled for only some rows; it gives once, few, many or a size class.

>TRBJ1-6|NA|TRBV28|NA
TGTGCCAGCGGGGAGGGTAGCCTCCATAATTCACCCCTCCACTTT
CASGEGSLHNSPLHF
>TRBJ1-2|NA|TRBV28|NA
TGTGCCAGCAGTCTCCTAGGGGATCCTAGGGGCTACACCTTC
CASSLLGDPRGYTF
>TRBJ2-7|NA|TRBV10-2|NA
TGCGCCAGCAGTGTCCCGGCAGAGACCTACGAGCAGTACTTC
CASSVPAETYEQYF
>TRBJ1-6|NA|TRBV28|NA
TGTGCCAGCAGTTTAACGTTAGGGGGTAATTCACCCCTCCACTTT
CASSLTLGGNSPLHF
>TRBJ2-7|TRBD1|TRBV27|NA
TGTGCCAGCAAAGCTTTGACAGGGGTGATCGGCTACGAGCAGTACTTC
CASKALTGVIGYEQYF
>TRBJ1-2|TRBD1|TRBV5-1|NA
TGCGCCAGCAGCTCGGCATGGGACAGCGAGAACTATGGCTACACCTTC
CASSSAWDSENYGYTF
>TRBJ1-1|TRBD1|TRBV5-1|NA
TGCGCCAGCAGCTTCTACACTGGACAGGGAAACACTGAAGCTTTCTTT
CASSFYTGQGNTEAFF
>TRBJ2-7|NA|TRBV5-1|NA
TGCGCCAGCAGCTTGTTGGGAGACTACGAGCAGTACTTC
CASSLLGDYEQYF
>TRBJ1-1|NA|TRBV11-2|once
TGTGCCAGCAGCTCCCAAGGGGTGAACACTGAAGCTTTCTTT
CASSSQGVNTEAFF
>TRBJ2-1|TRBD2|TRBV29-1|NA
TGCAGCGTTGTGGAAGCGGGGCCCACGGAGCAGTTCTTC
CSVVEAGPTEQFF
>TRBJ2-2|TRBD2|TRBV4-2|NA
TGTGCCAGCAGCCAAGATCAAGCGGGGGAGGGCGGGGAGCTGTTTTTT
CASSQDQAGEGGELFF
>TRBJ2-3|NA|TRBV11-2|NA
TGTGCCAGCAGCTTAGGGGAGTGGTTGGGCACAGATACGCAGTATTTT
CASSLGEWLGTDTQYF
>TRBJ1-5|NA|TRBV18|NA
TGTGCCAGCTCACCAAGCGCTGGGCCGCCCCAGCATTTT
CASSPSAGPPQHF
>TRBJ2-7|NA|TRBV7-2|NA
TGTGCCAGCAGCTTAGGCTTCGCGCCGAAAAACGAGCAGTACTTC
CASSLGFAPKNEQYF
>TRBJ2-7|NA|TRBV28|once
TGTGCCAGCAGCCGGGACTTATCCTACGAGCAGTACTTC
CASSRDLSYEQYF
>TRBJ1-1|NA|TRBV5-1|NA
TGCGCCAGCAGCTTGGGAGGGGAACCTGAAGCTTTCTTT
CASSLGGEPEAFF
>TRBJ1-2|NA|TRBV5-1|NA
TGCGCCAGCAGCTTGGCTAATAACTATGGCTACACCTTC
CASSLANNYGYTF
>TRBJ2-5|TRBD2|TRBV27|NA
TGTGCCAGCAGCCCCCGGACTAGCGGGGGAGAGACCCAGTACTTC
CASSPRTSGGETQYF
>TRBJ1-4|TRBD1|TRBV5-6|NA
TGTGCCAGCAAAACAGGGGGCGGTTTTGAAAAACTGTTTTTT
CASKTGGGFEKLFF
>TRBJ1-2|NA|TRBV5-1|NA
TGCGCCAGCAGCTCATCGGGCCCCGTCGACAGCTATGGCTACACCTTC
CASSSSGPVDSYGYTF
>TRBJ1-5|NA|TRBV2|NA
TGTGCCAGCAGACCACTCGGGGCGGGGACCAATCAGCCCCAGCATTTT
CASRPLGAGTNQPQHF
>TRBJ1-2|NA|TRBV14|NA
TGTGCCAGCAGCCAAGACTATAACTATGGCTACACCTTC
CASSQDYNYGYTF